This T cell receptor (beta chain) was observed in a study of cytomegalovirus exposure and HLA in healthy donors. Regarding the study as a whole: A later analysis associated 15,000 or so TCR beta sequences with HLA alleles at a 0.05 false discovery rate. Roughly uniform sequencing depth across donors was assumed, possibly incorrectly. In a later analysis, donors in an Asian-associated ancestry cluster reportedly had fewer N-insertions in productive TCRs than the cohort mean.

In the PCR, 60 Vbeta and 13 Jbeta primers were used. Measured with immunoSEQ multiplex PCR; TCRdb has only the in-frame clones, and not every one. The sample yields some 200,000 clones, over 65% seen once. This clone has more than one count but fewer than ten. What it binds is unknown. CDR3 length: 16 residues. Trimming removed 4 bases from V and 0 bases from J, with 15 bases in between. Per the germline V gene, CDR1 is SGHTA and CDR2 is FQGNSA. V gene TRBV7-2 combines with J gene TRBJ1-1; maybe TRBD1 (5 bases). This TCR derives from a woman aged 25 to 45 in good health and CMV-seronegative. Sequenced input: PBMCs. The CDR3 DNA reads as TGTGCCAGCAGCTCCCCTCGGAGGGGCCTGAACACTGAAGCTTTCTTT. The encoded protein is CASSSPRRGLNTEAFF.